The T cell receptor (beta chain) under discussion was sequenced for a study of T cell responses to AZD1222 COVID-19 vaccine. Regarding the study as a whole: Most donors were white British, females outnumbered males, and clonal diversity was possibly underestimated. Dominant at 160-218 and 743-854, vaccine-associated CD4 TCRs also spanned spike. Sampling captured repertoires only after the peak T cell response.

The CDR3 has 15 residues. CDR1 and CDR2 (germline): SSHAT, FNYEAQ (reference sequence). Only in-frame clones appear in the TCRdb table, and some are missing; sequencing was by immunoSEQ multiplex PCR. The data show 120,000 or so clones, 88% seen once. About this clone: The antigen is not known. One end of the junction fails to match germline, which may point to a read error.

This receptor was obtained from an adult in good health. The J gene is TRBJ1-1, the V gene TRBV7-7; 10 bases map to TRBD1. The sample was peripheral blood, taken on day 0 of AZD1222 vaccination. The DNA of the CDR3 is TGTGCTAGCAGCTTACCGGGACAGGGGAGCACTGAAGCTTTCTTT. Translation gives CASSLPGQGSTEAFF.